The 20 T cell receptor beta chains below were found in one sample sequenced in a study of beta chain features in type 1 diabetes. Expressed TCRB transcripts were sequenced after all isolated RNA was converted to cDNA. Sequencing was performed with immunoSEQ multiplex PCR; in TCRdb, only in-frame clones are kept and a portion is missing. This repertoire shows hundreds of thousands of clones, about an eighth found once; its top ten account for approximately 0.05%. Sequenced material: naive CD4+ T cells from blood. The receptors were gathered from a woman aged 18-30 years in good health.

V usage is TRBV30 and J usage is TRBJ2-6; D gene unclear. Trimming took 4 bases from V and 0 from J, leaving 7 bases between them. This CDR3 has 14 residues. CDR1 GTSNPN and CDR2 SVGIG come from the germline V gene (reference sequence). The CDR3 spells CAWIKSSGANVLTF. CDR3 coding DNA: TGTGCCTGGATCAAGTCCTCTGGGGCCAACGTCCTGACTTTC.

The V and J genes are TRBV7-3 and TRBJ2-2, with D uncertain. There are 12 residues in the CDR3. From germline, CDR1 is SGHTA and CDR2 FQGTGA. V lost 3 bases and J lost 4, with 3 bases in between. The CDR3, as DNA: TGTGCCAGCAGCTTTGGCACCGGGGAGCTGTTTTTT. It is translated as CASSFGTGELFF.

This clone was detected a few times. The chain uses TRBV4-3 and TRBJ2-7; a possible D gene is TRBD1 (6 bases). The DNA end lines up better with TRBJ2-1; the J call may be wrong. Germline CDR1 and CDR2: LGHNA and YSLEER. The CDR3 has 14 amino acids. CDR3 amino acids: CASSQVQGLGEQFF. The CDR3 bases are TGCGCCAGCAGCCAAGTACAGGGCCTCGGGGAGCAGTTCTTC.

The V and J genes are TRBV27 and TRBJ2-5, with 9 bases lining up with TRBD1. This CDR3 comprises 15 residues. V shed 5 bases and J 1 base; nucleotides not matched to a gene: 5. CDR1 and CDR2 (germline): MNHEY, SMNVEV (reference sequence). For the CDR3, the DNA is TGTGCCAGCAGTCCCCCGGGACAGGGCCAAGAGACCCAGTACTTC. This codes for CASSPPGQGQETQYF.

This clone was counted between two and nine times. The chain uses TRBV9 and TRBJ2-1; 9 bases agree with TRBD1. The trim removed 5 bases at V and 4 bases at J, leaving 7 bases unmatched. The CDR3 has 15 residues. Germline V lookup: CDR1 SGDLS, CDR2 YYNGEE. The chain's CDR3 is CASSPTGTGYNEQFF. The CDR3 nucleotides read TGTGCCAGCAGTCCCACCGGGACAGGGTACAATGAGCAGTTCTTC.

The genes are TRBV7-9 and TRBJ2-7, with TRBD2 matching over 7 bases. With 3 bases clipped from V and 6 bases from J, the junction kept 8 bases outside the gene matches. The germline V gene encodes CDR1 SEHNR and CDR2 FQNEAQ (reference sequence). This CDR3 comprises 14 residues. The chain's CDR3 is CASSFSGLNPEQYV. The CDR3 region has the DNA TGTGCCAGCAGCTTTAGCGGGCTTAATCCCGAGCAGTACGTC.

The J gene is TRBJ2-1, the V gene TRBV7-2; D remains ambiguous. Deletions cut 2 bases from V and 7 bases from J, with 15 bases between. Germline CDR1 SGHTA, CDR2 FQGNSA. The CDR3 is 15 residues long. CDR3 amino acids: CASSLIGNGRNEQFF. CDR3 sequence (DNA): TGTGCCAGCAGCTTAATAGGGAATGGAAGGAATGAGCAGTTCTTC.

The chain couples TRBV7-3 to TRBJ1-1, with D hard to call. This CDR3 has 12 amino acids. Between the trimmed V and J ends, which lost 1 base and 7 bases, there was a span of 7 bases. Germline V gene data show CDR1 as SGHTA and CDR2 as FQGTGA. CDR3 sequence: CASSLRAGEAFF. The CDR3 DNA is TGTGCCAGCAGCTTAAGGGCCGGTGAAGCTTTCTTT.

This CDR3 reads CASSLRATGELFF. In DNA, the CDR3 is TGTGCCAGCAGCTTAAGAGCCACCGGGGAGCTGTTTTTT. V and J are TRBV7-3 and TRBJ2-2; D unclear. Per the germline V gene, CDR1 is SGHTA and CDR2 is FQGTGA. Trimming took 1 base from V and 4 from J, leaving 4 bases between them. The CDR3 totals 13 residues.

The table lists this clone with a few counts. V gene TRBV29-1 combines with J gene TRBJ1-5; D is possibly TRBD1 (6 bases). Trimming pared 6 bases from V and 3 bases from J, leaving 12 bases between. From germline, CDR1 is SQVTM and CDR2 ANQGSEA. CDR3 length: 13 amino acids. CDR3 sequence: CSVKDRPNQPQHF. The CDR3 bases are TGCAGCGTGAAAGACAGGCCCAATCAGCCCCAGCATTTT.

The sample holds a few counts of this clone. The chain combines TRBV27 with TRBJ2-1, with D perhaps matching TRBD1 (6 bases). The CDR3 totals 14 residues. The germline V gene has CDR1 MNHEY and CDR2 SMNVEV (reference sequence). V gave up 5 bases and J gave up 4 bases, with 12 bases separating them. Here the CDR3 reads CASSGGLLYNEQFF. As DNA, the CDR3 is TGTGCCAGCAGTGGGGGCCTTCTTTACAATGAGCAGTTCTTC.

This clone was counted only a few times. The chain uses TRBV14 and TRBJ2-3, with 8 bases matching TRBD1. V lost 4 bases, J lost 2 bases, and 8 bases stayed unmatched. The CDR3 totals 16 residues. Germline V gene sequence: CDR1 SGHDN, CDR2 FVKESK. Here the CDR3 DNA reads TGTGCCAGCAGCCGGGCAAGACAGGGGCTCACAGATACGCAGTATTTT. This gives the protein CASSRARQGLTDTQYF.

The chain couples TRBV7-2 to TRBJ2-3; D is perhaps TRBD2 (5 bases). Trimming left V 5 bases short and J 6 bases short, with 15 bases between. The CDR3 loop spans 14 amino acids. Germline values: CDR1 SGHTA, CDR2 FQGNSA. In DNA, the CDR3 is TGTGCCAGCAGCCCGACTACTTCGTCCGATACGCAGTATTTT. Amino acids: CASSPTTSSDTQYF.

This rearrangement joins TRBV15 to TRBJ2-3, with TRBD2 as a possible D gene (7 bases). CDR1 and CDR2 (germline): LNHNV, YYDKDF (reference sequence). This CDR3 spans 18 amino acids. The V and J ends lost 2 bases and 0 bases respectively, with 18 bases between them. The CDR3 loop reads CATSRHLARGASTDTQYF. The CDR3 DNA follows: TGTGCCACCAGCAGACACCTCGCTCGGGGGGCAAGCACAGATACGCAGTATTTT.

This clone was recorded a few times. V gene TRBV18 combines with J gene TRBJ2-7; weak D call: TRBD1 (6 bases). Looked up from germline, CDR1 is KGHSH and CDR2 is LQKENI. Between the trimmed V and J ends, which lost 6 bases and 2 bases, there was a span of 11 bases. This CDR3 is 13 amino acids long. In nucleotides, the CDR3 is TGTGCCAGCTCGCCGGACAGTGCCTACGAGCAGTACTTC. It is translated as CASSPDSAYEQYF.

This clone turned up a few times. The chain combines TRBV5-1 with TRBJ2-1, with 7 bases matching TRBD2. Per the germline V gene, CDR1 is SGHRS and CDR2 is YFSETQ. Germline trimming cut 4 bases from V and 4 bases from J; bases unmatched to any gene: 11. This CDR3 contains 16 residues. The CDR3 here is CASSLASSGTYNEQFF. CDR3 nucleotide sequence: TGCGCCAGCAGCCTGGCGTCTAGCGGCACTTACAATGAGCAGTTCTTC.

This clone has a handful of counts. The V gene is TRBV28, the J gene TRBJ1-5; maybe TRBD1 (5 bases). The CDR3 is 15 amino acids. Trimming pared 3 bases from V and 2 bases from J, leaving 11 bases between. CDR1 and CDR2 from the germline V gene are MDHEN and SYDVKM. CDR3 loop: CASSFTGDGNQPQHF. In DNA form, the CDR3 reads TGTGCCAGCAGTTTTACTGGGGACGGCAATCAGCCCCAGCATTTT.

The rearrangement links TRBV7-9 to TRBJ1-2; 8 bases agree with TRBD1. The CDR3 is made up of 13 amino acids. The V segment lost 3 bases and the J segment 3 bases; nucleotides outside the gene matches: 0. CDR1 SEHNR and CDR2 FQNEAQ come from the germline V gene (reference sequence). The CDR3, as DNA: TGTGCCAGCAGCTTGGGACAGGACTATGGCTACACCTTC. This sequence encodes CASSLGQDYGYTF.

This clone was seen only a few times. CDR3 loop: CSVKFVGQVNEQFF. CDR3 sequence (DNA): TGCAGCGTTAAGTTTGTTGGACAGGTCAATGAGCAGTTCTTC. The J gene is TRBJ2-1, the V gene TRBV29-1; 7 positions agree with TRBD1. Germline trimming cut 5 bases from V and 6 bases from J; bases unmatched to any gene: 10. Germline loops: CDR1 SQVTM, CDR2 ANQGSEA. This CDR3 comprises 14 residues.

Only a few counts were recorded for this clone. This chain links TRBV7-9 with TRBJ2-3, with TRBD2 matching 12 bases. V shed 5 bases and J 0 bases; nucleotides not matched to a gene: 6. Germline V gene data show CDR1 as SEHNR and CDR2 as FQNEAQ (reference sequence). The CDR3 loop spans 17 amino acids. CDR3 residues: CASSRRLAGESTDTQYF. The CDR3 DNA reads TGTGCCAGCAGCCGGCGACTAGCGGGGGAAAGCACAGATACGCAGTATTTT. Filled out from reference TRBV7-9 and TRBJ2-3, the complete variable domain reads DTGVSQNPRHKITKRGQNVTFRCDPISEHNRLYWYRQTLGQGPEFLTYFQNEAQLEKSRLLSDRFSAERPKGSFSTLEIQRTEQGDSAMYLCASSRRLAGESTDTQYFGPGTRLTVL.